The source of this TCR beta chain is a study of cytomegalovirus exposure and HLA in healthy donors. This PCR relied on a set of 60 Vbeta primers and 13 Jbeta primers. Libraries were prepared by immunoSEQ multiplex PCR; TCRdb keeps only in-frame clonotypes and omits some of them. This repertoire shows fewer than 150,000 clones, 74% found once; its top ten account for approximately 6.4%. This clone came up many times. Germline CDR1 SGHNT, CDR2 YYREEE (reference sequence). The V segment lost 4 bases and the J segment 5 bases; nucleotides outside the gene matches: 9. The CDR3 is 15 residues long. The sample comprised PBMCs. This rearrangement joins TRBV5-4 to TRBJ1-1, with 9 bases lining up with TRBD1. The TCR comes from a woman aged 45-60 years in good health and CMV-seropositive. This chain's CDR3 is CASSLPRGQGTEAFF. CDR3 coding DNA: TGTGCCAGCAGCCTACCCAGGGGACAGGGTACTGAAGCTTTCTTT.